This T cell receptor (beta chain) originates from a study of shared clonotypes between healthy human individuals. Overall study results and limits: Clonotypes shared by all four sorted-subset donors had higher generation probabilities than non-shared clonotypes.

With regard to this clone: No antigen is known for it.

CD45RO-negative, CCR7-positively selected cells formed the naive CD8 fraction, excluding terminally differentiated effector memory CD45RA+ cells. The CDR3 sequence is 14 residues long. V lost 4 bases, J lost 6 bases, and 13 bases lay in between. The germline V gene encodes CDR1 MNHEY and CDR2 SMNVEV (reference sequence). Method: immunoSEQ multiplex PCR; TCRdb's copy keeps in-frame clones and lacks some. The table includes around 2.1 million clones, about 92% detected once. The sample was naive CD8+ T cells from PBMCs. The genes are TRBV27 and TRBJ2-1, with D uncertain. The TCR was taken from a man aged 18 to 29 in good health. Some clones in this sample may be carry-over from other donors' samples. CDR3 DNA: TGTGCCAGCAGTTCTCAAGAGGCACCCAATGAGCAGTTCTTC. As protein: CASSSQEAPNEQFF.